This paragraph covers one TCR beta chain sequence. Treatment specified: oral pan-JAK inhibitor, 5-10 mg twice daily. This entry is derived from a study of CD8+ T cells in alopecia areata. cDNA prepared by RNA extraction and subsequent reverse transcription served as the template for sequencing. Here immunoSEQ multiplex PCR was the method, and the copy in TCRdb shows in-frame clones only, minus some. The data contain roughly 100,000 clones, about 61% of them singletons. The CDR3 contains 15 residues. The germline CDR1 and CDR2 sequences are SEHNR and FQNEAQ (reference sequence). V lost 4 bases and J lost 3; bases outside the gene matches: 6.

Specimen: CD8+ T cells sorted from blood, collected at roughly week 58, from a patient treated with tofacitinib. The sequence was obtained from a human donor with alopecia areata. The chain couples TRBV7-9 to TRBJ2-7; 10 positions agree with TRBD1. The CDR3 sequence is CASSSPRDRGYEQYF. CDR3 sequence (DNA): TGTGCCAGCAGCTCACCTCGGGACAGGGGCTACGAGCAGTACTTC.